Below are 14 T cell receptor beta chains sequenced from a single sample in a study of blood T cell repertoires in COVID-19 (dated by TCRdb to between 2020 and 2021). The library relied on the immunoSEQ multiplex PCR assay. TCRdb obtained this table from immuneACCESS and retained in-frame rearrangements with V and J assigned. These tables miss some clones; where compared with another copy, unresolved V genes account for less than half of the shortfall, and the remainder is unexplained. The table for this sample lists about 72,000 clones; about 89% of them were counted only once. The biggest ten clones account for 6% to 8% of the sample. Material: peripheral blood. These receptors were collected from a human donor in a cohort sampled during active COVID-19.

J is TRBJ2-1 and V is TRBV30; the match to TRBD2 covers 7 bases. With V trimmed by 0 bases and J by 8 bases, 16 bases remained unmatched. The germline V gene has CDR1 GTSNPN and CDR2 SVGIG (reference sequence). The CDR3 totals 17 residues. CDR3 in DNA: TGTGCCTGGAGTGTACCCAGGACTAGTGGTTTAGCTGATGAGCAGTTCTTC. Residues: CAWSVPRTSGLADEQFF. The full variable domain, rest sourced from reference TRBV30 and TRBJ2-1, is SQTIHQWPATLVQPVGSPLSLECTVEGTSNPNLYWYRQAAGRGLQLLFYSVGIGQISSEVPQNLSASRPQDRQFILSSKKLLLSDSGFYLCAWSVPRTSGLADEQFFGPGTRLTVL.

In this sample, this clone turned up once. This sequence joins TRBV7-8 and TRBJ1-5; 9 bases line up with TRBD1. J lost 3 bases, V lost 1 base, and 1 base had no gene match. Germline CDR1 and CDR2: SGHVS and FQNEAQ. The CDR3 length is 15 residues. The CDR3 coding sequence is TGTGCCAGCAGCTTAGGGACAGGGGACAATCAGCCCCAGCATTTT. It translates to CASSLGTGDNQPQHF.

The rearrangement uses TRBV28 and TRBJ2-7; TRBD2 might be the D (5 bases). This CDR3 has 15 residues. The germline V gene encodes CDR1 MDHEN and CDR2 SYDVKM. V gave up 3 bases and J gave up 2 bases, with 14 bases separating them. CDR3 protein: CASSFVGVGTYEQYF. CDR3 bases: TGTGCCAGCAGTTTTGTCGGGGTGGGGACCTACGAGCAGTACTTC.

The gene calls are TRBV27 and TRBJ2-5; 15 bases agree with TRBD2. The CDR3 runs to 17 residues. Germline CDR1 MNHEY, CDR2 SMNVEV (reference sequence). Losses at the gene ends were 6 bases for V and 4 bases for J; bases not matched to a gene: 9. The CDR3 sequence: CASRGGTSGRKRETQYF. CDR3 sequence (DNA): TGTGCCAGCAGGGGAGGGACTAGCGGGAGGAAGCGAGAGACCCAGTACTTC.

The chain employs TRBV15 and TRBJ2-7; the D gene is possibly TRBD1 (5 bases). The CDR3 is 15 residues long. The ends were cut back, 1 base at V and 0 bases at J, with 10 bases in the middle. CDR1 is LNHNV and CDR2 is YYDKDF in the germline V gene (reference sequence). DNA of the CDR3: TGTGCCACCAGCAGAGGAAACCAGGGCTCCTACGAGCAGTACTTC. Its protein product is CATSRGNQGSYEQYF.

The chain joins TRBV7-2 to TRBJ2-5; D not certain. The length of the CDR3 is 11 residues. Trimming took off 5 bases at V and 4 bases at J, with 5 bases between the two ends. CDR1 and CDR2 (germline): SGHTA, FQGNSA. CDR3 nucleotides: TGTGCCAGCAGCCAGTTAGAGACCCAGTACTTC. Translation gives CASSQLETQYF.

This rearrangement joins TRBV19 to TRBJ2-7; the match to TRBD2 covers 9 bases. The V and J ends lost 1 base and 2 bases, in that order; junction bases with no gene match: 3. The germline gives CDR1 LNHDA, CDR2 SQIVND (reference sequence). The CDR3 has 15 amino acids. The CDR3 spells CASSIGTSVPYEQYF. In DNA form, the CDR3 reads TGTGCCAGTAGTATAGGGACTAGCGTCCCCTACGAGCAGTACTTC. Looking up the rest from reference TRBV19 and TRBJ2-7 gives the full variable domain: DGGITQSPKYLFRKEGQNVTLSCEQNLNHDAMYWYRQDPGQGLRLIYYSQIVNDFQKGDIAEGYSVSREKKESFPLTVTSAQKNPTAFYLCASSIGTSVPYEQYFGPGTRLTVT.

With regard to this clone: Other DNA sequences in the sample encode the same CDR3. The V and J genes are TRBV6-5 and TRBJ2-2; tentative D call: TRBD2 (7 bases). V lost 2 bases and J lost 4, with 8 bases in between. CDR1 is MNHEY, CDR2 SVGAGI, per germline. The length of the CDR3 is 14 residues. CDR3: CASSYRGGTGELFF. The CDR3, as DNA: TGTGCCAGCAGTTACAGGGGGGGCACCGGGGAGCTGTTTTTT.

The chain recombines TRBV6-1 with TRBJ1-3; D is possibly TRBD1 (5 bases). This CDR3 is 15 amino acids long. In germline, CDR1 is MNHNS, CDR2 SASEGT. Trimming pared 3 bases from V and 4 bases from J, leaving 13 bases between. CDR3 sequence: CASSESRNRGNTIYF. CDR3 in DNA: TGTGCCAGCAGTGAGTCCAGAAACAGGGGAAACACCATATATTTT.

This chain joins TRBV18 and TRBJ1-1; possible D gene TRBD1, 6 bases. The V end was cut by 6 bases, the J end by 5 bases, with 16 bases between. The germline gives CDR1 KGHSH, CDR2 LQKENI. The CDR3 contains 14 residues. The CDR3 loop is CASSPRTERTEAFF. CDR3 sequence (DNA): TGTGCCAGCTCCCCAAGGACAGAACGGACTGAAGCTTTCTTT.

This chain joins TRBV7-3 and TRBJ2-6, with TRBD2 as a possible D gene (5 bases). This CDR3 is 15 amino acids long. Per germline, CDR1 SGHTA and CDR2 FQGTGA. Trimming removed 5 bases from V and 2 bases from J, with 10 bases in between. The CDR3 protein is CASSPRVTGANVLTF. As DNA, the CDR3 is TGTGCCAGCAGCCCGAGGGTAACTGGGGCCAACGTCCTGACTTTC. Full variable domain (outside the CDR3, taken from reference TRBV7-3 and TRBJ2-6): GAGVSQTPSNKVTEKGKYVELRCDPISGHTALYWYRQSLGQGPEFLIYFQGTGAADDSGLPNDRFFAVRPEGSVSTLKIQRTERGDSAVYLCASSPRVTGANVLTFGAGSRLTVL.

The gene calls are TRBV18 and TRBJ2-7, with 8 bases aligning to TRBD1. V lost 3 bases, J lost 0 bases, and 4 bases stayed unmatched. CDR3 length equals 15 residues. Germline V gene data show CDR1 as KGHSH and CDR2 as LQKENI. CDR3 loop: CASSPGDRSSYEQYF. In DNA, the CDR3 is TGTGCCAGCTCACCCGGGGACAGGAGCTCCTACGAGCAGTACTTC.

The chain links TRBV18 to TRBJ2-1; D is ambiguous. With 2 bases removed from V and 5 bases from J, the gap between germline ends came to 10 bases. The CDR3 has 14 residues. The germline V gene has CDR1 KGHSH and CDR2 LQKENI. CDR3 DNA: TGTGCCAGCTCACCAGAGGTCCATCACAATGAGCAGTTCTTC. It is translated as CASSPEVHHNEQFF.

The J gene is TRBJ2-7, the V gene TRBV29-1, with 7 bases that match TRBD1. Germline V gives CDR1 SQVTM, CDR2 ANQGSEA. This CDR3 has 16 amino acids. V shed 5 bases and J 4 bases; nucleotides not matched to a gene: 17. Here the CDR3 reads CSVRDSPQPFEYEQYF. The CDR3 DNA reads TGCAGCGTTCGGGACAGTCCACAACCCTTCGAGTACGAGCAGTACTTC.